Following are 17 T cell receptor beta chains from one sample sequenced in a study of T cell responses to AZD1222 COVID-19 vaccine. Sequenced by immunoSEQ multiplex PCR; TCRdb stores in-frame clones only, minus some. The sample records roughly 110,000 clones, 75% to 90% being singletons. The starting material was peripheral blood, obtained on day 0 of AZD1222 vaccination. These receptor sequences come from an adult in good health.

The genes are TRBV19 and TRBJ1-4; D remains ambiguous. Germline CDR1 LNHDA, CDR2 SQIVND (reference sequence). Deletions cut 4 bases from V and 8 bases from J, with 17 bases between. This CDR3 is 15 amino acids long. As DNA, the CDR3 is TGTGCCAGTAGTAGATTCGGGCAGCTACGGGAAAAACTGTTTTTT. Translated, it gives CASSRFGQLREKLFF.

Concerning this clone itself: Other DNA sequences in the same sample also yield this CDR3. The J gene is TRBJ1-1, the V gene TRBV18; 8 bases are shared with TRBD1. CDR1 and CDR2 from the germline V gene are KGHSH and LQKENI. The junction had 4 bases not matched to a gene; V was cut back by 3 bases and J by 1 base. This CDR3 has 15 residues. In nucleotides, the CDR3 is TGTGCCAGCTCACCGTCCACAGGGGGGAACACTGAAGCTTTCTTT. Protein sequence: CASSPSTGGNTEAFF.

This CDR3 reads CASSDRGLPTDTQYF. The CDR3 DNA reads as TGCGCCAGCAGTGATAGGGGACTACCCACAGATACGCAGTATTTT. The rearrangement links TRBV10-2 to TRBJ2-3; 7 bases are shared with TRBD2. The CDR3 contains 15 residues. With V trimmed by 3 bases and J by 2 bases, 5 bases remained unmatched. Per the germline V gene, CDR1 is WSHSY and CDR2 is SAAADI.

The J gene is TRBJ2-5, the V gene TRBV15; tentative D call: TRBD1 (6 bases). The germline V gene has CDR1 LNHNV and CDR2 YYDKDF (reference sequence). Trimming left V 0 bases short and J 5 bases short, with 13 bases between. There are 15 residues in the CDR3. This CDR3 is CATSRDQGHGETQYF. The DNA of the CDR3 is TGTGCCACCAGCAGAGATCAGGGACATGGGGAGACCCAGTACTTC.

J is TRBJ1-1 and V is TRBV19; D unresolved. CDR3 size: 15 residues. Trimming pared 3 bases from V and 1 base from J, leaving 12 bases between. CDR1 and CDR2 from the germline V gene are LNHDA and SQIVND (reference sequence). CDR3 sequence: CASSILQYGNTEAFF. The CDR3 nucleotides are TGTGCCAGTAGTATCCTACAGTATGGGAACACTGAAGCTTTCTTT.

The chain has TRBV11-2 and TRBJ1-2, with D possibly matching TRBD1 (6 bases). V lost 6 bases to trimming and J lost 4 bases, with 18 bases between them. CDR3 length equals 15 residues. CDR1 SGHAT and CDR2 FQNNGV come from the germline V gene. CDR3 in DNA: TGTGCCAGCAGTTCCTGGACGGGGGGCGTCTATGGCTACACCTTC. Its translation is CASSSWTGGVYGYTF.

The V and J genes are TRBV11-2 and TRBJ2-3, with no clear D. Germline CDR1 reads SGHAT; CDR2 reads FQNNGV. This CDR3 region has 13 residues. The germline V and J ends were trimmed by 1 base and 2 bases, with 4 bases remaining between them. CDR3 sequence reads: CASSLGVTDTQYF. CDR3 nucleotide sequence: TGTGCCAGCAGCTTAGGGGTCACAGATACGCAGTATTTT.

This clone was seen a single time. V is TRBV5-3 and J is TRBJ1-6, with TRBD1 identical over 7 bases. TRBV5-3 is an open reading frame whose function is uncertain. Trimming took 2 bases from V and 15 from J; bases not matched to a gene: 11. This CDR3 is built from 14 residues. The CDR3 is CARSFWQGGRLLHF. The CDR3 nucleotides read TGTGCCAGAAGCTTCTGGCAGGGGGGAAGGCTCCTCCACTTT.

Only one count was recorded for this clone. V usage is TRBV28 and J usage is TRBJ2-5; the D is unclear. The germline V and J ends were trimmed by 5 bases and 5 bases, with 9 bases remaining between them. CDR1 and CDR2 (germline): MDHEN, SYDVKM. The CDR3 loop spans 12 amino acids. In DNA, the CDR3 is TGTGCCAGCAGTATCCTGGGGGAGACCCAGTACTTC. As protein: CASSILGETQYF.

This chain connects TRBV18 to TRBJ2-2, with 12 nucleotides matching TRBD2. The germline gives CDR1 KGHSH, CDR2 LQKENI. CDR3 length: 17 amino acids. Losses at the gene ends were 0 bases for V and 4 bases for J; bases not matched to a gene: 3. The CDR3 reads CASSPPALAGGTGELFF. The CDR3 DNA is TGTGCCAGCTCACCACCGGCACTAGCGGGAGGCACCGGGGAGCTGTTTTTT. The whole variable domain, filled in from reference TRBV18 and TRBJ2-2, reads NAGVMQNPRHLVRRRGQEARLRCSPMKGHSHVYWYRQLPEEGLKFMVYLQKENIIDESGMPKERFSAEFPKEGPSILRIQQVVRGDSAAYFCASSPPALAGGTGELFFGEGSRLTVL.

The V gene is TRBV6-5, the J gene TRBJ2-1, with D perhaps TRBD2 (5 bases). The V end was cut by 2 bases, the J end by 14 bases, with 16 bases between. Germline loops: CDR1 MNHEY, CDR2 SVGAGI. This CDR3 spans 13 amino acids. The CDR3 reads CASSYDGLQREFF. CDR3 nucleotide sequence: TGTGCCAGCAGTTACGATGGACTCCAGAGGGAGTTCTTC.

The chain employs TRBV30 and TRBJ2-7; D unresolved. Germline V gene lookup returns CDR1 GTSNPN and CDR2 SVGIG (reference sequence). This CDR3 comprises 12 residues. The V end lost 1 base, the J end lost 5 bases, and 9 bases lay between the germline ends. CDR3 nucleotides: TGTGCCTGGAGTGCTGGGATCGACGAGCAGTACTTC. Its translation: CAWSAGIDEQYF.

The V and J genes are TRBV6-6 and TRBJ1-1; D is ambiguous. Germline V gene lookup returns CDR1 MNHNY and CDR2 SVGAGI (reference sequence). The CDR3 covers 11 residues. V lost 6 bases and J lost 4, with 6 bases in between. DNA for the CDR3: TGTGCCAGCAGACAGAGCACTGAAGCTTTCTTT. Translated: CASRQSTEAFF.

V gene TRBV11-2 combines with J gene TRBJ1-4; D is ambiguous. Germline V gene sequence: CDR1 SGHAT, CDR2 FQNNGV. This CDR3 has 16 residues. Trimming cost V 0 bases and J 7 bases, with 15 bases left between them. The CDR3 DNA reads TGTGCCAGCAGCTTAGATCTTGCGGTGGGAGGTGAAAAACTGTTTTTT. This codes for CASSLDLAVGGEKLFF.

V is TRBV9 and J is TRBJ2-3; possible D gene TRBD2, 5 bases. Germline CDR1 and CDR2: SGDLS and YYNGEE. V was clipped by 2 bases and J by 5 bases, with 9 bases between them. The length of the CDR3 is 13 residues. The CDR3: CASSVGLGDTQYF. CDR3 nucleotides: TGTGCCAGCAGCGTCGGACTGGGAGATACGCAGTATTTT. The full variable domain, in which reference TRBV9 and TRBJ2-3 provide the parts outside the CDR3, is DSGVTQTPKHLITATGQRVTLRCSPRSGDLSVYWYQQSLDQGLQFLIQYYNGEERAKGNILERFSAQQFPDLHSELNLSSLELGDSALYFCASSVGLGDTQYFGPGTRLTVL.

In the case of this clone: One junction end disagrees with the germline gene, perhaps due to a read error. The genes are TRBV19 and TRBJ2-1; 16 bases are a match to TRBD2. The CDR3 contains 20 residues. Germline V gene sequence: CDR1 LNHDA, CDR2 SQIVND (reference sequence). CDR3 amino acids: CASSTPGLAGGKSSYNEQFF. As DNA, the CDR3 is TGCGCCAGTAGTACCCCGGGACTAGCGGGAGGGAAGAGCTCCTACAATGAGCAGTTCTTC. Full variable domain (rest looked up from reference TRBV19 and TRBJ2-1): DGGITQSPKYLFRKEGQNVTLSCEQNLNHDAMYWYRQDPGQGLRLIYYSQIVNDFQKGDIAEGYSVSREKKESFPLTVTSAQKNPTAFYLCASSTPGLAGGKSSYNEQFFGPGTRLTVL.

The CDR3 DNA is TGCGCCAGCAGCGCGGACGGACGCACTGAAGCTTTCTTT. Residues: CASSADGRTEAFF. V and J are TRBV5-1 and TRBJ1-1, with unresolved D. V lost 4 bases and J 4 bases, leaving 11 bases between the germline ends. Per the germline V gene, CDR1 is SGHRS and CDR2 is YFSETQ. This CDR3 has 13 amino acids. Using reference TRBV5-1 and TRBJ1-1 for the parts outside the CDR3, the full variable domain is KAGVTQTPRYLIKTRGQQVTLSCSPISGHRSVSWYQQTPGQGLQFLFEYFSETQRNKGNFPGRFSGRQFSNSRSEMNVSTLELGDSALYLCASSADGRTEAFFGQGTRLTVV.